One and the same sample provided the 14 T cell receptor beta chains below, sequenced in a study of T-cell memory formation after mild COVID-19. TCRdb recomputed calls from the 5' RACE reads with MiXCR, one row per CDR3 protein. The sample holds approximately 210,000 distinct CDR3 sequences, around 16% seen once. The specimen was PBMCs or a T cell subset sorted from them (not recorded which). Every receptor here comes from an adult woman who had mild COVID-19 (a few samples of this study predate the infection). Cell type and time point are not known.

This clonotype showed up many times. The rearrangement joins TRBV7-8 to TRBJ2-1; 12 nucleotides align to TRBD2. J gave up 8 bases and V 6 bases, and 11 bases lay outside the gene matches. This CDR3 has 16 residues. The germline V gene encodes CDR1 SGHVS and CDR2 FQNEAQ. The CDR3 bases are TGTGCCAGCAGTTTCTCTCTAGCGGGAGGGCTCCATGAGCAGTTCTTC. Translated, it gives CASSFSLAGGLHEQFF.

This clonotype was recorded many times. The chain joins TRBV10-3 to TRBJ2-7; D possibly corresponds to TRBD2 (6 bases). Per the germline V gene, CDR1 is ENHRY and CDR2 is SYGVKD. Trimming shortened V by 8 bases and J by 4 bases, and 15 bases separated the two germline ends. CDR3 size: 13 residues. The CDR3 sequence is CAIGRELDYEQYF. CDR3 nucleotide sequence: TGTGCCATCGGACGGGAGCTGGATTACGAGCAGTACTTC.

The V call is TRBV5-1, the J call TRBJ1-1; 7 nucleotides agree with TRBD1. Germline lookup yields CDR1 SGHRS and CDR2 YFSETQ. J gave up 5 bases and V 3 bases, and 10 bases lay outside the gene matches. The CDR3 covers 15 residues. In DNA, the CDR3 is TGCGCCAGCAGCTCTCAAACAGGGGTAGGGACTGAAGCTTTCTTT. Amino acids: CASSSQTGVGTEAFF. The whole variable domain, filled in from reference TRBV5-1 and TRBJ1-1, reads KAGVTQTPRYLIKTRGQQVTLSCSPISGHRSVSWYQQTPGQGLQFLFEYFSETQRNKGNFPGRFSGRQFSNSRSEMNVSTLELGDSALYLCASSSQTGVGTEAFFGQGTRLTVV.

This clonotype has a count of ten or more. The J gene is TRBJ1-5, the V gene TRBV4-2; tentative D call: TRBD1 (5 bases). Germline CDR1 is LGHNA and CDR2 is YNFKEQ. V dropped 3 bases and J dropped 2 bases, with 14 bases sitting between them. The CDR3 covers 16 residues. CDR3 sequence (DNA): TGTGCCAGCAGCCAGGCAGTCCAGGGTGGCAATCAGCCCCAGCATTTT. This translates into CASSQAVQGGNQPQHF.

This chain connects TRBV5-1 to TRBJ2-7, with D maybe TRBD2 (6 bases). Germline CDR1 SGHRS, CDR2 YFSETQ. The CDR3 covers 14 residues. Trimming left V 4 bases short and J 2 bases short, with 13 bases between. CDR3 DNA sequence: TGCGCCAGCAGCGTGCGGGGTCCGACCTACGAGCAGTACTTC. It translates to CASSVRGPTYEQYF.

The rearrangement uses TRBV9 and TRBJ2-1, with a weak D call TRBD2 (6 bases). The CDR3 spans 15 residues. Trimming pared 2 bases from V and 9 bases from J, leaving 18 bases between. Germline V gene sequence: CDR1 SGDLS, CDR2 YYNGEE. The DNA of the CDR3 is TGTGCCAGCAGCGTGGAGTCACGGGGACTCGGTGAGCAGTTCTTC. As protein: CASSVESRGLGEQFF.

This clonotype was observed a few times. V is TRBV5-6 and J is TRBJ2-5; the match to TRBD1 covers 7 bases. CDR3 length: 11 residues. The V gene end was trimmed by 3 bases and the J gene end by 14 bases; junction bases not matched to a gene: 7. Germline V gene lookup returns CDR1 SGHDT and CDR2 YYEEEE. The CDR3 region is CASSYTGTDYF. CDR3 sequence (DNA): TGTGCCAGCAGCTATACCGGGACAGACTACTTC.

A few counts support this clonotype. V gene TRBV3-1 combines with J gene TRBJ1-5, with a tentative D call TRBD1 (6 bases). The CDR3 loop spans 17 amino acids. Trimming left V 1 base short and J 4 bases short, with 17 bases between. CDR1 is LGHDT and CDR2 is YNNKEL in the germline V gene (reference sequence). The CDR3 region has the DNA TGTGCCAGCAGCCAAGCTAGTCGGGGGGCCTGGAATCAGCCCCAGCATTTT. Its protein is CASSQASRGAWNQPQHF.

The rearrangement links TRBV7-9 to TRBJ2-2; TRBD2 agrees at 8 bases. The CDR3 runs 16 residues. Germline-derived CDR1 and CDR2 are SEHNR and FQNEAQ (reference sequence). Unmatched junction bases numbered 5, after V lost 5 bases and J lost 0 bases. The CDR3 spells CASSLRTSSNTGELFF. Here the CDR3 DNA reads TGTGCCAGCAGCCTCCGGACTAGCTCGAACACCGGGGAGCTGTTTTTT.

As DNA, the CDR3 is TGTGCCAGCAGCTACCTAGCGGGGGTCTACAATGAGCAGTTCTTC. This gives the protein CASSYLAGVYNEQFF. This chain uses TRBV6-2 or TRBV6-3 with TRBJ2-1; TRBD2 matches at 10 bases. Germline V gene lookup returns CDR1 MNHEY and CDR2 SVGEGT. Trimming cost V 6 bases and J 3 bases; bases outside gene matches: 5. The CDR3 sequence is 15 residues long.

The chain links TRBV11-2 to TRBJ2-7; tentative D call: TRBD1 (5 bases). Between the trimmed V and J ends, which lost 1 base and 3 bases, there was a span of 13 bases. The CDR3 is 15 residues long. In germline, CDR1 is SGHAT, CDR2 FQNNGV. CDR3 region: CASSLGGSGFYEQYF. The DNA of the CDR3 is TGTGCCAGCAGCTTAGGGGGTTCAGGGTTCTACGAGCAGTACTTC. Supplemented by reference TRBV11-2 and TRBJ2-7, the full variable domain reads EAGVAQSPRYKIIEKRQSVAFWCNPISGHATLYWYQQILGQGPKLLIQFQNNGVVDDSQLPKDRFSAERLKGVDSTLKIQPAKLEDSAVYLCASSLGGSGFYEQYFGPGTRLTVT.

V usage is TRBV12-3 or TRBV12-4 and J usage is TRBJ2-2; D could derive from TRBD1 or TRBD2 (5 bases each). CDR3 length: 15 residues. V lost 7 bases and J 4 bases, leaving 16 bases between the germline ends. The CDR3 here is CASTLRRDLTGELFF. The DNA for the CDR3 is TGTGCCAGCACCCTAAGAAGGGACCTCACCGGGGAGCTGTTTTTT.

This clonotype was seen more than once but under ten times. The gene calls are TRBV7-2 and TRBJ1-5; 9 bases map to TRBD1. The CDR3 covers 14 residues. Trimming took 4 bases from V and 7 from J; bases not matched to a gene: 5. The germline V gene encodes CDR1 SGHTA and CDR2 FQGNSA. Here the CDR3 reads CASSSQGARQPQHF. The CDR3 coding sequence is TGTGCCAGCAGCTCACAGGGGGCGCGACAGCCCCAGCATTTT. The variable domain in full, with the rest retrieved from reference TRBV7-2 and TRBJ1-5, is GAGVSQSPSNKVTEKGKDVELRCDPISGHTALYWYRQSLGQGLEFLIYFQGNSAPDKSGLPSDRFSAERTGGSVSTLTIQRTQQEDSAVYLCASSSQGARQPQHFGDGTRLSIL.

This clonotype was counted between two and nine times. The chain couples TRBV28 to TRBJ2-2; 8 bases map to TRBD1. Unmatched junction bases numbered 4, after V lost 6 bases and J lost 1 base. Germline values: CDR1 MDHEN, CDR2 SYDVKM. CDR3 length equals 15 residues. The chain's CDR3 is CASRRTGRNTGELFF. CDR3 DNA: TGTGCCAGCAGAAGGACAGGGAGGAACACCGGGGAGCTGTTTTTT.